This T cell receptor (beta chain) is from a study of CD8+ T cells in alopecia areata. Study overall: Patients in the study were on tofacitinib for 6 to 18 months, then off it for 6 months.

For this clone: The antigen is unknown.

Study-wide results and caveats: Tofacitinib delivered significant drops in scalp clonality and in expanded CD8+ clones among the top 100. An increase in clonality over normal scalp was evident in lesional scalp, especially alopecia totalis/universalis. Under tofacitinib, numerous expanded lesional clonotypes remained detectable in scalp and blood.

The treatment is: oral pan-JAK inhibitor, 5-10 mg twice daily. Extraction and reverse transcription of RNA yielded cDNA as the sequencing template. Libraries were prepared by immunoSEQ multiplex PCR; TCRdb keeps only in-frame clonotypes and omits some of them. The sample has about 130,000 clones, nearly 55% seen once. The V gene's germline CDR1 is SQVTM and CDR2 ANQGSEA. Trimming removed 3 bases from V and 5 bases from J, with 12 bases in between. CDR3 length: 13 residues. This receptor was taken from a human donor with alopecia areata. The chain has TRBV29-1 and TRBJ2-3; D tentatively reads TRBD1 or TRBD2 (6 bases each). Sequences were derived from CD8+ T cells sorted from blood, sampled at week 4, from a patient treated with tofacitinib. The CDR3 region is CSVEGGVIDTQYF. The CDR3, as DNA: TGCAGCGTTGAGGGGGGCGTAATAGATACGCAGTATTTT.